This T cell receptor (beta chain) was observed in a study of T-cell memory formation after mild COVID-19. Overall study findings and caveats: Whether day 37 second-wave clones are SARS-CoV-2-specific was not confirmed. For contracting clones, CD4+ ones sat mainly in CM and EM, CD8+ in EMRA. Day 15 to 85 contracting clones showed balanced CD4/CD8; day 15 to 37 expanders favored CD4+.

After 5'RACE with constant-segment primers, TCR alpha and TCR beta cDNA libraries carrying sample barcodes and UMIs were obtained. TCRdb re-called the 5' RACE reads through MiXCR, storing one row per CDR3 protein. The table has 180,000 or so distinct CDR3 sequences, roughly 17% seen once. This clonotype was seen at least ten times. What it binds is unknown. This CDR3 contains 15 residues. The germline V gene encodes CDR1 KGHSH and CDR2 LQKENI. J gave up 5 bases and V 5 bases, and 5 bases lay outside the gene matches. The V and J genes are TRBV18 and TRBJ2-2, with 10 bases that match TRBD2. What was sequenced was PBMCs or a T cell subset sorted from them (not recorded which). This receptor was taken from an adult woman who had mild COVID-19 (a few samples of this study predate the infection). Cell type and time point are not known. In nucleotides, the CDR3 is TGTGCCAGCTCAGCCCGGACTAGCGGTACCGGGGAGCTGTTTTTT. It yields the protein CASSARTSGTGELFF.